The 17 T cell receptor beta chains listed next were all sequenced from one sample in a study of T cells in Graves' hyperthyroidism and ophthalmopathy. From RNA transcripts, TCR beta CDR3 regions were amplified. An initial round of RT-PCR targeting the TCR CDR3 relied on the HTBI primer set. In TCRdb, the multiplex PCR reads were re-called with MiXCR into one record per CDR3 protein. Of about 350,000 distinct CDR3 sequences in the sample, roughly 15% were seen once. The source material was blood. The receptors were gathered from a woman aged 55-70 years with Graves' ophthalmopathy.

V usage is TRBV2 and J usage is TRBJ1-2; TRBD1 aligns across 9 bases. Germline V CDR1 and CDR2: SNHLY, FYNNEI. The V and J ends lost 7 bases and 0 bases, in that order; junction bases with no gene match: 6. The CDR3 loop spans 15 amino acids. CDR3 amino acids: CASKPGTGTNYGYTF. The CDR3 nucleotides are TGTGCCAGCAAGCCCGGGACAGGGACTAACTATGGCTACACCTTC.

The CDR3 DNA reads as TGCAGTGGGTGGGCTAGCGGGACCTCCTGGCATGGAGAGACCCAGTACTTC. It encodes CSGWASGTSWHGETQYF. V is TRBV20-1 and J is TRBJ2-5; 9 bases are a match to TRBD2. This CDR3 has 17 amino acids. Looked up from germline, CDR1 is DFQATT and CDR2 is SNEGSKA (reference sequence). V trimming: 7 bases; J trimming: 4 bases; junction bases outside the gene matches: 19.

This clonotype appeared many times. The V call is TRBV5-1, the J call TRBJ2-1, with TRBD2 matching over 13 bases. The CDR3 extends over 15 amino acids. CDR1 SGHRS and CDR2 YFSETQ come from the germline V gene. The junction had 8 bases not matched to a gene; V was cut back by 7 bases and J by 7 bases. The CDR3 sequence: CASCEGTSGTNEQFF. The CDR3 DNA sequence: TGCGCCAGCTGTGAGGGGACTAGCGGGACTAATGAGCAGTTCTTC.

This clonotype turned up a few times. The chain recombines TRBV7-2 with TRBJ2-5; possibly TRBD2 for D (5 bases). The length of the CDR3 is 14 residues. Germline V gene sequence: CDR1 SGHTA, CDR2 FQGNSA. Trimming cost V 5 bases and J 10 bases, with 20 bases left between them. Here the CDR3 DNA reads TGTGCCAGCAGCCTAACATCTACGTCCCGGGGCCAGTACTTC. As protein: CASSLTSTSRGQYF.

This clonotype has more than one count but fewer than ten. CDR3 in amino acids: CASSQEGTRGPYEQYF. In DNA, the CDR3 is TGTGCCAGCAGCCAAGAAGGGACTAGGGGTCCCTACGAGCAGTACTTC. The chain joins TRBV4-2 to TRBJ2-7; TRBD2 matches 8 bases. The CDR3 extends over 16 amino acids. Losses at the gene ends were 0 bases for V and 2 bases for J; bases not matched to a gene: 6. Germline V gene sequence: CDR1 LGHNA, CDR2 YNFKEQ.

This clonotype has only a few counts. V is TRBV10-3 and J is TRBJ2-3, with 13 nucleotides matching TRBD2. The germline V gene has CDR1 ENHRY and CDR2 SYGVKD. This CDR3 has 16 residues. J lost 4 bases, V lost 3 bases, and 4 bases had no gene match. The CDR3 region is CAISDRTSGRADTQYF. The CDR3 region has the DNA TGTGCCATCAGTGACCGCACTAGCGGGAGGGCAGATACGCAGTATTTT.

This clonotype was detected many times. V gene TRBV2 combines with J gene TRBJ2-7, with D tentatively TRBD2 (6 bases). The V end lost 8 bases, the J end lost 4 bases, and 15 bases lay between the germline ends. Germline values: CDR1 SNHLY, CDR2 FYNNEI. The CDR3 has 13 amino acids. In DNA, the CDR3 is TGTGCCAGCCAGGACCCGGAGGGGTACGAGCAGTACTTC. Translation: CASQDPEGYEQYF.

This clonotype was seen many times. The chain carries TRBV20-1 and TRBJ2-2; 11 nucleotides align to TRBD2. Unmatched junction bases numbered 8, after V lost 2 bases and J lost 3 bases. The germline gives CDR1 DFQATT, CDR2 SNEGSKA (reference sequence). This CDR3 has 17 amino acids. Here the CDR3 reads CSARSITSGRYTGELFF. In DNA, the CDR3 is TGCAGTGCTAGATCTATTACTAGCGGGAGATACACCGGGGAGCTGTTTTTT.

In this sample, this clonotype turned up many times. V gene TRBV28 combines with J gene TRBJ2-5; no firm D call. The germline V gene encodes CDR1 MDHEN and CDR2 SYDVKM. The CDR3 totals 13 residues. Trimming shortened V by 6 bases and J by 4 bases, and 12 bases separated the two germline ends. The CDR3 spells CASSLQVPETQYF. DNA of the CDR3: TGTGCCAGCAGCCTGCAGGTACCAGAGACCCAGTACTTC.

This clonotype was seen a handful of times. The chain has TRBV6-2 or TRBV6-3 and TRBJ2-5; 8 nucleotides line up with TRBD2. This CDR3 comprises 15 residues. CDR1 and CDR2 (germline): MNHEY, SVGEGT. Germline trimming cut 6 bases from V and 2 bases from J; bases unmatched to any gene: 8. CDR3 nucleotide sequence: TGTGCCAGCAGCAACGGGGGACTAGGACAAGAGACCCAGTACTTC. It yields the protein CASSNGGLGQETQYF.

This clonotype was counted at least ten times. This chain uses TRBV30 with TRBJ2-5; 9 bases align to TRBD2. The CDR3 runs to 13 residues. CDR1 and CDR2 (germline): GTSNPN, SVGIG (reference sequence). Trimming took 4 bases from V and 4 from J; bases not matched to a gene: 4. CDR3 DNA: TGTGCCTGGAAGCGGGAGGTTGGAGAGACCCAGTACTTC. Translation gives CAWKREVGETQYF.

This chain joins TRBV15 and TRBJ2-1; 8 bases match TRBD1. Germline V gene sequence: CDR1 LNHNV, CDR2 YYDKDF (reference sequence). The CDR3 runs 14 residues. The trim removed 5 bases at V and 6 bases at J, leaving 6 bases unmatched. CDR3 sequence reads: CATSARTGTNEQFF. The CDR3 DNA reads TGTGCCACCAGCGCCCGGACAGGGACCAATGAGCAGTTCTTC.

This clonotype was counted at least ten times. V usage is TRBV20-1 and J usage is TRBJ2-7; D remains unclear. Per germline, CDR1 DFQATT and CDR2 SNEGSKA (reference sequence). Trimming shortened V by 6 bases and J by 5 bases, and 17 bases separated the two germline ends. This CDR3 has 13 amino acids. This CDR3 is CSAQRSRVNEQYF. CDR3 bases: TGCAGTGCCCAAAGGAGTAGGGTGAACGAGCAGTACTTC.

There are many counts of this clonotype. The chain couples TRBV5-1 to TRBJ2-7, with 12 bases identical to TRBD2. Germline V gene lookup returns CDR1 SGHRS and CDR2 YFSETQ. V trimming: 1 base; J trimming: 7 bases; junction bases outside the gene matches: 9. The CDR3 sequence is 16 residues long. The CDR3 coding sequence is TGCGCCAGCAGCTTGTCTCCTAGCGGGAGGGCCCTTGAGCAGTACTTC. It codes for CASSLSPSGRALEQYF.

In the case of this clonotype: A much larger clonotype is one base distant, so this may be a read error. The chain couples TRBV6-1 to TRBJ1-2; no clear D. This CDR3 is built from 14 residues. V lost 6 bases and J lost 7, with 18 bases in between. Germline CDR1 and CDR2: MNHNS and SASEGT. The CDR3 protein is CASRLRDGMLGYTF. For the CDR3, the DNA is TGTGCCAGCAGATTGCGCGACGGAATGCTTGGCTACACCTTC.

This clonotype was seen at least ten times. The genes are TRBV24-1 and TRBJ2-3; 9 bases match TRBD1. The CDR3 runs to 13 residues. Losses at the gene ends were 9 bases for V and 5 bases for J; bases not matched to a gene: 5. The germline gives CDR1 KGHDR, CDR2 SFDVKD. The CDR3 loop reads CATRADRGDTQYF. CDR3 nucleotides: TGTGCCACCCGTGCGGACAGGGGAGATACGCAGTATTTT.

This clonotype was seen a handful of times. CDR3 residues: CASNKRTGGTGELFF. The CDR3 nucleotides read TGTGCCAGCAACAAGAGGACAGGGGGCACCGGGGAGCTGTTTTTT. The chain is built from TRBV6-1 and TRBJ2-2; 10 nucleotides match TRBD1. Germline V CDR1 and CDR2: MNHNS, SASEGT. The CDR3 runs to 15 residues. Trimming at V came to 7 bases and at J to 4 bases, leaving 6 bases not matched to a gene.